Listed below are T cell receptor beta chains from one sample, sequenced in a study of response to subunit inactivated influenza vaccine. TCRdb re-analysed the RT-PCR reads in MiXCR, keeping a single row per CDR3 protein. Of just under 550,000 distinct CDR3 sequences listed, roughly 23% are singletons. These data were also reused for a study on T cells expressing NK-cell markers.

The specimen comprised CD4+ T cells sorted from PBMCs, sampled approximately 12 days after vaccination. The receptors originated from a man between 45 and 60 years old who received an inactivated influenza vaccine. Both conserved end residues are trimmed from each CDR3. A D gene is named only where the DNA matches it firmly.

v_gene	d_gene	j_gene	CDR3aa
TRBV12-3/TRBV12-4	TRBD2	TRBJ2-1	ASSLTLSGRFHEQF
TRBV7-2	TRBD2	TRBJ2-2	ASSLSGLANTGELF
TRBV28	-	TRBJ2-3	ASSFPDRRTDTQY
TRBV2	TRBD1	TRBJ1-2	ASRDPGQGYGYT
TRBV6-2/TRBV6-3	TRBD1	TRBJ2-7	ASSYQTGREQY
TRBV5-1	TRBD1	TRBJ2-5	ASSLETGTGGGETQY
TRBV12-3/TRBV12-4	-	TRBJ2-7	ASFMDTPYEQY
TRBV20-1	-	TRBJ2-1	SASRPRGFYNEQF
TRBV5-1	-	TRBJ2-1	ASSLDSEQF
TRBV7-2	-	TRBJ2-5	ASSLAPQGTQY
TRBV5-1	-	TRBJ2-7	ASSLSWTYEQY
TRBV20-1	-	TRBJ2-7	SARIGGPAGEQY
TRBV24-1	TRBD1	TRBJ2-3	ATSDSGQGFTDTQY
TRBV10-1	-	TRBJ1-3	ATPDTGNTIY
TRBV25-1	TRBD2	TRBJ2-1	ASRATSGSINEQF
TRBV7-8	-	TRBJ1-1	ASSQPGTVNTEAF
TRBV20-1	-	TRBJ2-5	SAASNPQETQY
TRBV28	-	TRBJ2-7	ASSLGGTRSYEQY
TRBV9	-	TRBJ1-3	ASSVDPDTLSGNTIY
TRBV29-1	TRBD1	TRBJ2-7	SVNSGTGAEQY